The rows below give T cell receptor beta chains drawn from one sample of a study of neoadjuvant anti-PD-1 for oral cavity cancer. TCRdb's copy holds only in-frame clones and misses some; the assay was immunoSEQ multiplex PCR. The sample carries about 14,000 clones, about 71% recorded once. The sample here was PBMCs, taken after nivolumab (anti-PD-1) treatment. Receptors were obtained from a person aged 40 to 85 with oral cavity squamous cell carcinoma. The CDR3 runs from the conserved cysteine through the conserved F or W. The D gene is left open where the match is weak. Clone size appears in some rows only: once, few, many, or a class for an expanded clone.

>TRBV6-6|.|TRBJ2-7|11|.
CASSYSNEQYF
TGTGCCAGCAGTTACTCGAACGAGCAGTACTTC
>TRBV6-1|.|TRBJ2-7|13|.
CASSVTSTYEQYF
TGTGCCAGCAGTGTCACTAGCACCTACGAGCAGTACTTC
>TRBV10-2|TRBD1|TRBJ2-7|13|.
CASKGDRGGEQYF
TGCGCCAGCAAAGGGGACAGGGGTGGTGAGCAGTACTTC
>TRBV10-3|.|TRBJ1-5|14|.
CAISQGTGDQPQHF
TGTGCCATCAGTCAGGGGACCGGGGATCAGCCCCAGCATTTT
>TRBV7-8|TRBD1|TRBJ2-7|15|.
CASSLAGQGAYEQYF
TGTGCCAGCAGCTTAGCGGGACAGGGTGCCTACGAGCAGTACTTC
>TRBV19|.|TRBJ2-5|16|.
CASSMPGQKLQETQYF
TGTGCCAGTAGTATGCCAGGACAGAAACTCCAAGAGACCCAGTACTTC
>TRBV6-6|.|TRBJ2-7|11|.
CATKETYEQYF
TGTGCCACGAAGGAAACCTACGAGCAGTACTTC
>TRBV7-8|.|TRBJ2-2|14|.
CASSLRQATGELFF
TGTGCCAGCAGCTTAAGGCAGGCCACCGGGGAGCTGTTTTTT
>TRBV30|.|TRBJ1-2|16|.
CAPPGGQENPNYGYTF
TGTGCCCCCCCGGGGGGGCAGGAGAACCCTAACTATGGCTACACCTTC
>TRBV27|.|TRBJ1-2|13|once
CASSLREGYGYTF
TGTGCCAGCAGTTTACGTGAAGGCTATGGCTACACCTTC
>TRBV6-1|TRBD2|TRBJ2-7|16|.
CASSEWTSGGIYEQYF
TGTGCCAGCAGTGAATGGACTAGCGGGGGCATCTACGAGCAGTACTTC
>TRBV10-3|TRBD1|TRBJ1-1|13|.
CASHGQGNTEAFF
TGTGCCAGCCACGGACAGGGGAACACTGAAGCTTTCTTT
>TRBV25-1|TRBD1|TRBJ2-6|16|.
CATGQGIYSGANVLTF
TGTGCCACCGGACAGGGGATTTACTCTGGGGCCAACGTCCTGACTTTC
>TRBV19|.|TRBJ1-1|14|few
CASSKTAMNTEAFF
TGTGCCAGTAGCAAGACAGCAATGAACACTGAAGCTTTCTTT
>TRBV11-2|.|TRBJ1-1|12|.
CASTNQGLLAFF
TGTGCCAGCACCAATCAGGGTTTGTTAGCTTTCTTT
>TRBV18|TRBD2|TRBJ2-7|18|.
CASSPPPGTSGRVYEQYF
TGTGCCAGCTCACCACCTCCCGGGACTAGCGGGAGGGTCTACGAGCAGTACTTC
>TRBV6-6|TRBD2|TRBJ2-2|15|.
CATGGLAGVAGELFF
TGTGCCACCGGCGGGCTAGCGGGAGTAGCCGGGGAGCTGTTTTTT
>TRBV7-3|.|TRBJ2-3|15|.
CASSLTGESTDTQYF
TGTGCCAGCAGCTTAACGGGGGAGAGTACAGATACGCAGTATTTT
>TRBV29-1|.|TRBJ1-4|11|.
CSVGGYEKLFF
TGCAGCGTTGGGGGCTATGAAAAACTGTTTTTT
>TRBV2|.|TRBJ2-3|15|few
CASSDTGLPTDTQYF
TGTGCCAGCAGCGATACGGGACTCCCCACAGATACGCAGTATTTT
>TRBV2|.|TRBJ2-1|15|.
CASREQGGTYNEQFF
TGTGCCAGCAGGGAACAGGGTGGAACCTACAATGAGCAGTTCTTC
>TRBV30|.|TRBJ1-1|14|.
CAWSGAPVNTEAFF
TGTGCCTGGAGTGGGGCCCCCGTGAACACTGAAGCTTTCTTT
>TRBV5-1|TRBD2|TRBJ2-2|16|.
CASRRDGGANTGELFF
TGCGCCAGCAGAAGGGACGGGGGGGCGAACACCGGGGAGCTGTTTTTT
>TRBV5-1|TRBD1|TRBJ1-3|16|.
CASSLAGTAVGNTIYF
TGCGCCAGCAGCTTGGCCGGGACAGCTGTAGGAAACACCATATATTTT
>TRBV6-1|TRBD1|TRBJ2-7|14|.
CASRPQTGTYEQYF
TGTGCCAGCAGGCCTCAGACAGGGACCTACGAGCAGTACTTC
>TRBV19|.|TRBJ2-7|14|few
CATYSQPGADVQYF
TGTGCCACCTATTCCCAACCGGGGGCGGATGTGCAGTACTTC
>TRBV19|TRBD1|TRBJ2-7|14|.
CATTRDRGSYEQYF
TGTGCCACCACGAGGGACAGGGGGTCCTACGAGCAGTACTTC
>TRBV29-1|.|TRBJ1-1|13|.
CSVGSFAPTEAFF
TGCAGCGTTGGGTCCTTCGCCCCCACTGAAGCTTTCTTT
>TRBV11-2|.|TRBJ1-5|16|few
CASSLDGAVSNQPQHF
TGTGCCAGCAGCTTAGATGGGGCAGTTAGCAATCAGCCCCAGCATTTT
>TRBV7-8|.|TRBJ1-3|16|.
CASSALQGPSGNTIYF
TGTGCCAGCAGCGCTCTACAGGGACCCTCTGGAAACACCATATATTTT
>TRBV7-6|.|TRBJ2-1|13|.
CASSLSGRNEQFF
TGTGCCAGCAGCTTATCAGGCCGCAATGAGCAGTTCTTC
>TRBV27|.|TRBJ1-1|15|.
CASSLSLPRGTEAFF
TGTGCCAGCAGTTTAAGTCTCCCCCGGGGGACTGAAGCTTTCTTT
>TRBV30|.|TRBJ1-1|13|.
CAWRRGASTEAFF
TGTGCCTGGAGGAGGGGCGCCAGTACTGAAGCTTTCTTT
>TRBV25-1|.|TRBJ2-2|14|.
CASSDARSTGELFF
TGTGCCAGCAGTGACGCGCGGAGCACCGGGGAGCTGTTTTTT
>TRBV15|.|TRBJ2-5|15|.
CATSRDPGYQETQYF
TGTGCCACCAGCAGAGACCCAGGGTACCAAGAGACCCAGTACTTC
>TRBV7-3|TRBD2|TRBJ2-1|17|.
CASSLTEATSGKNEQFF
TGTGCCAGCAGCTTAACGGAAGCGACTAGCGGGAAAAATGAGCAGTTCTTC
>TRBV30|.|TRBJ2-1|19|.
CAWSSGGGRYRSSYNEQFF
TGTGCCTGGAGTTCAGGGGGCGGGAGGTATCGGTCCTCCTACAATGAGCAGTTCTTC
>TRBV6-5|TRBD1|TRBJ1-2|14|.
CASSRGTGSYGYTF
TGTGCCAGCAGTCGGGGGACAGGAAGCTATGGCTACACCTTC
>TRBV14|TRBD1|TRBJ2-7|14|.
CASSPGQGFYEQYF
TGTGCCAGCAGCCCGGGACAGGGATTCTACGAGCAGTACTTC
>TRBV13|.|TRBJ2-3|15|.
CASSRGRGGTDTQYF
TGTGCCAGCAGCCGAGGTAGGGGGGGGACAGATACGCAGTATTTT
>TRBV7-9|.|TRBJ2-7|12|.
CASSPRLGEQYF
TGTGCCAGCAGCCCCCGGCTCGGCGAGCAGTACTTC
>TRBV25-1|TRBD2|TRBJ2-1|15|.
CASSELAGVWNEQFF
TGTGCCAGCAGTGAATTGGCGGGAGTATGGAATGAGCAGTTCTTC
>TRBV6-1|.|TRBJ2-6|13|.
CASLYSGANVLTF
TGTGCCAGCCTCTACTCTGGGGCCAACGTCCTGACTTTC
>TRBV9|TRBD2|TRBJ2-2|13|once
CASSERETGELFF
TGTGCCAGCAGCGAGCGGGAGACCGGGGAGCTGTTTTTT
>TRBV2|.|TRBJ2-7|11|.
CASSSLYEQYF
TGTGCCAGCAGTAGCCTCTACGAGCAGTACTTC
>TRBV28|.|TRBJ1-5|15|.
CASSLTGYSNQPQHF
TGTGCCAGCAGTTTAACGGGTTATAGCAATCAGCCCCAGCATTTT
>TRBV19|TRBD2|TRBJ2-5|17|.
CASSTTGTSNPQETQYF
TGTGCCAGTAGTACCACCGGGACTAGTAACCCCCAAGAGACCCAGTACTTC
>TRBV19|TRBD2|TRBJ2-7|14|.
CASSIRGGPYEQYF
TGTGCCAGTAGTATACGGGGAGGGCCCTACGAGCAGTACTTC
>TRBV11-1|.|TRBJ2-5|13|.
CASSAGGQETQYF
TGTGCCAGCAGTGCAGGGGGGCAAGAGACCCAGTACTTC
>TRBV19|.|TRBJ1-2|14|few
CASSIGRANYGYTF
TGTGCCAGTAGTATTGGGAGAGCTAACTATGGCTACACCTTC
>TRBV28|.|TRBJ2-2|13|few
CASSLVGAGELFF
TGTGCCAGCAGTTTAGTGGGGGCCGGGGAGCTGTTTTTT
>TRBV5-1|TRBD2|TRBJ2-7|17|.
CASSLALGLAGIHEQYF
TGCGCCAGCAGCTTGGCCCTTGGACTAGCGGGGATCCACGAGCAGTACTTC
>TRBV29-1|TRBD1|TRBJ2-1|14|.
CSVERTGSYNEQFF
TGCAGCGTTGAGAGGACAGGTTCCTACAATGAGCAGTTCTTC
>TRBV28|.|TRBJ1-1|14|few
CASNFGATNTEAFF
TGTGCCAGCAACTTTGGGGCCACGAACACTGAAGCTTTCTTT
>TRBV7-9|TRBD2|TRBJ2-1|15|few
CASSSGLAGVVEQFF
TGTGCCAGCAGCTCGGGACTAGCGGGAGTCGTTGAGCAGTTCTTC
>TRBV6-5|.|TRBJ1-1|13|few
CASRATGNTEAFF
TGTGCCAGCAGAGCGACAGGGAACACTGAAGCTTTCTTT
>TRBV29-1|.|TRBJ2-5|12|.
CSVEGSAETQYF
TGCAGCGTTGAAGGGTCCGCGGAGACCCAGTACTTC